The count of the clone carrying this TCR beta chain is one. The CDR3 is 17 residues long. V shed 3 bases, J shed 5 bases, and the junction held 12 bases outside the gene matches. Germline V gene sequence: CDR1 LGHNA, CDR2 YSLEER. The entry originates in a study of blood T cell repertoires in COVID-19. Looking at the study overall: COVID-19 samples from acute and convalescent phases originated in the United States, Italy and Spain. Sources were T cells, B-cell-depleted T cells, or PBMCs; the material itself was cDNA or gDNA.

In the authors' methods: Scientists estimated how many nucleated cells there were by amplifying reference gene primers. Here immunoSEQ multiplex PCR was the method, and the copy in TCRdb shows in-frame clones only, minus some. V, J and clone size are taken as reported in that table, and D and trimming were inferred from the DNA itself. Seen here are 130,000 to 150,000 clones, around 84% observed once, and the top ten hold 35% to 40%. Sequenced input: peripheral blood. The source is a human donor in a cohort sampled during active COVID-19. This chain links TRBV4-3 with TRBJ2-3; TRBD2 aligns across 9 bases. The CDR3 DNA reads TGCGCCAGCAGCCATCTTACGCGGCGGGGGGGCTTAGATACGCAGTATTTT. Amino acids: CASSHLTRRGGLDTQYF.